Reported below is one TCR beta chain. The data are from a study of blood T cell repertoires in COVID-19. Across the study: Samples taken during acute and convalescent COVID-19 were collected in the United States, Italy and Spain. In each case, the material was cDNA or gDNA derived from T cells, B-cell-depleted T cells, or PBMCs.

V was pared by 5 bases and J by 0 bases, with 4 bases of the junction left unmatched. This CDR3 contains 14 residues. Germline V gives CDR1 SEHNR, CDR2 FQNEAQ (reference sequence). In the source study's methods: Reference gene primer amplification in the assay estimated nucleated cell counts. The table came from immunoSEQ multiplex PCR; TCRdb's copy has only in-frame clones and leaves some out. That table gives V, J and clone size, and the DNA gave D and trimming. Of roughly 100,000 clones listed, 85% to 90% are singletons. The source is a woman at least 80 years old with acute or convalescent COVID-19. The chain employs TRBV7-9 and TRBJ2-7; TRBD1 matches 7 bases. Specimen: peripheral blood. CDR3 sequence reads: CASSVKGASYEQYF. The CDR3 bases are TGTGCCAGCAGCGTTAAGGGGGCCTCCTACGAGCAGTACTTC.